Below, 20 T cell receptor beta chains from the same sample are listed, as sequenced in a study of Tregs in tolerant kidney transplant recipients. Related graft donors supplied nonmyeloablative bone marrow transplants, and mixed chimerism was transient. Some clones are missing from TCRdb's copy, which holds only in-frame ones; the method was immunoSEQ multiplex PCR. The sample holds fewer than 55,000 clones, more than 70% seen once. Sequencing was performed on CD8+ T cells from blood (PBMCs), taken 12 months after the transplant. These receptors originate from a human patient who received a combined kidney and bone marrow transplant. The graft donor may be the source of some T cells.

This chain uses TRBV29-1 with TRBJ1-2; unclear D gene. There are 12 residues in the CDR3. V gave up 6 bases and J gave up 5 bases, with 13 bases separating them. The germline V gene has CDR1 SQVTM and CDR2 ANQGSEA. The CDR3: CSVSDKTYGYTF. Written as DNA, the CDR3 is TGCAGCGTGTCCGACAAGACGTATGGCTACACCTTC. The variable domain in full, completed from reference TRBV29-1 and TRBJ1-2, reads SAVISQKPSRDICQRGTSLTIQCQVDSQVTMMFWYRQQPGQSLTLIATANQGSEATYESGFVIDKFPISRPNLTFSTLTVSNMSPEDSSIYLCSVSDKTYGYTFGSGTRLTVV.

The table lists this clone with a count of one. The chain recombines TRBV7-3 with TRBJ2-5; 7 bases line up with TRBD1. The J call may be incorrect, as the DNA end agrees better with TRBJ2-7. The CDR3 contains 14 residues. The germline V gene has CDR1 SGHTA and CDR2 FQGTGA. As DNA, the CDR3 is TGTGCCAGCAGCCCCGGGGACAGCTCCTACGAGCAGTACTTC. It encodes CASSPGDSSYEQYF.

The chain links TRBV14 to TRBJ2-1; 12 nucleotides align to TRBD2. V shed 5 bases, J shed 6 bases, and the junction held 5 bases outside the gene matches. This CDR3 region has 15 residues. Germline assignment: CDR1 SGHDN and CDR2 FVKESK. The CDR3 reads CASSYLAGGPNEQFF. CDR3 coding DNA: TGTGCCAGCAGCTACCTAGCGGGAGGGCCCAATGAGCAGTTCTTC.

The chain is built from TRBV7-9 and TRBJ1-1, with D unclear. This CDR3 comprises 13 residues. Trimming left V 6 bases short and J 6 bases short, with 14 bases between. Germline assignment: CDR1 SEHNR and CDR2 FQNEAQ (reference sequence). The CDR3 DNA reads TGTGCCAGCAGTTTTAGTGGTGCCCCTGAAGCTTTCTTT. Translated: CASSFSGAPEAFF. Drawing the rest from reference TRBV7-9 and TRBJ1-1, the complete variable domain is DTGVSQNPRHKITKRGQNVTFRCDPISEHNRLYWYRQTLGQGPEFLTYFQNEAQLEKSRLLSDRFSAERPKGSFSTLEIQRTEQGDSAMYLCASSFSGAPEAFFGQGTRLTVV.

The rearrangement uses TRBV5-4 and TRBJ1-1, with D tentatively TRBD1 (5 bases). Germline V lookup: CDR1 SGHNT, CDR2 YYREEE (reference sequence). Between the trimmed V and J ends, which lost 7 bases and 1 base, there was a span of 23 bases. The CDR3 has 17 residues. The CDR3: CASPGGVAGQPNTEAFF. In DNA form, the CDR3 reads TGTGCCAGCCCGGGGGGGGTCGCCGGACAACCGAACACTGAAGCTTTCTTT.

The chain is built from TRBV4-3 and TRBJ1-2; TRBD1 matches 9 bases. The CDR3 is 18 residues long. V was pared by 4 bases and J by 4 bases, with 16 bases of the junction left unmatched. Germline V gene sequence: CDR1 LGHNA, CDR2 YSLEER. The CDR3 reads CASSLDTGTGMRAYGYTF. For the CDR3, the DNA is TGCGCCAGCAGCCTAGACACCGGGACAGGGATGAGGGCCTATGGCTACACCTTC.

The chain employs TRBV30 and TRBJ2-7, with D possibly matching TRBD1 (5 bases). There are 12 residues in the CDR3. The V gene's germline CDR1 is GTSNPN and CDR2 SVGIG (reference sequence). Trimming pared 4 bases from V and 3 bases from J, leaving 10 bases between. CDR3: CAWMDIDYEQYF. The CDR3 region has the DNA TGTGCCTGGATGGACATAGACTACGAGCAGTACTTC. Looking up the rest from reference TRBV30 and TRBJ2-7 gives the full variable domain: SQTIHQWPATLVQPVGSPLSLECTVEGTSNPNLYWYRQAAGRGLQLLFYSVGIGQISSEVPQNLSASRPQDRQFILSSKKLLLSDSGFYLCAWMDIDYEQYFGPGTRLTVT.

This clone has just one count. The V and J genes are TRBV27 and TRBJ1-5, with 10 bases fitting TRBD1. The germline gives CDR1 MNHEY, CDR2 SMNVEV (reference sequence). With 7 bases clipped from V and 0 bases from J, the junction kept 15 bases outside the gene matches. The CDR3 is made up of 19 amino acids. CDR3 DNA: TGTGCCAGCATGAGTATTCGGGACAGGGGCGTGTATAGCAATCAGCCCCAGCATTTT. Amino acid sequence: CASMSIRDRGVYSNQPQHF.

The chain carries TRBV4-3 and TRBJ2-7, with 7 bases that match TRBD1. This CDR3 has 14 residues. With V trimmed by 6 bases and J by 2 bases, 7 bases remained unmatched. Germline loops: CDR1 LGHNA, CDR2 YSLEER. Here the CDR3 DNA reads TGCGCCAGCAGTCATACAGGGGTGGCCTACGAGCAGTACTTC. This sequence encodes CASSHTGVAYEQYF.

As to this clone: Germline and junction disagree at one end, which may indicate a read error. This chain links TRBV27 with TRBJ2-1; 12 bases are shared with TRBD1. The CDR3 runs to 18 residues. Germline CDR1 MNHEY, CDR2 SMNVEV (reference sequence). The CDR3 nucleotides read TGTGCCAGCAGTACACATTTCCCGGGACAGGGGGCCTACAATAAGCAGTTCTTC. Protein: CASSTHFPGQGAYNKQFF.

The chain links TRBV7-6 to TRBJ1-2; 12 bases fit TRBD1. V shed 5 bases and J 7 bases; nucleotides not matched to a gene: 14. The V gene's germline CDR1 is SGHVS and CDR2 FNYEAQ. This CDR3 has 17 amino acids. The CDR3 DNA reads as TGTGCCAGCAGCCCCCGACAGCCCGGGACAGGGGGCATTGGCTACACCTTC. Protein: CASSPRQPGTGGIGYTF.

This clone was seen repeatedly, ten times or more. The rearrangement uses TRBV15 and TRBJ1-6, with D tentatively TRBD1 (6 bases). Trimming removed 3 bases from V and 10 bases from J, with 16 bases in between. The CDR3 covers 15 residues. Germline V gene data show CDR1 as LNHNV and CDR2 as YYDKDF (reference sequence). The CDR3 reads CATSSGAGDGSPLHF. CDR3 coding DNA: TGTGCCACCAGCAGTGGGGCAGGGGACGGGTCACCCCTCCACTTT.

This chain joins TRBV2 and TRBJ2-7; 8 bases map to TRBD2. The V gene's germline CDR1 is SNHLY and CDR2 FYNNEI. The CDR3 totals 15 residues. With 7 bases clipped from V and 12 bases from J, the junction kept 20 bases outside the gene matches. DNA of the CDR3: TGTGCCAGCACCCAATGGGGACTAGGGGGATCTAGGTGGTACTTC. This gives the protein CASTQWGLGGSRWYF.

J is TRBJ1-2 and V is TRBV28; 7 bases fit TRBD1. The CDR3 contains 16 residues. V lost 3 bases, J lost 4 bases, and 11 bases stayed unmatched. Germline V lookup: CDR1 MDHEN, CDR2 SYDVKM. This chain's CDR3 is CASSFLSPGQSYGYTF. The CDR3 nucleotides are TGTGCCAGCAGTTTCCTCTCGCCGGGACAGAGCTATGGCTACACCTTC.

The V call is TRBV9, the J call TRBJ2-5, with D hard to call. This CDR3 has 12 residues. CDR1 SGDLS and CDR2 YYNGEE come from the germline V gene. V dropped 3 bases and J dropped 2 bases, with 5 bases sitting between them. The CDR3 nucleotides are TGTGCCAGCAGCGGCAGACAAGAGACCCAGTACTTC. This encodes CASSGRQETQYF.

CDR3 nucleotide sequence: TGTGCCAGCAGCACAAGGACTAGCGGACGACACCAAGAGACCCAGTACTTC. Its protein is CASSTRTSGRHQETQYF. The rearrangement uses TRBV13 and TRBJ2-5; TRBD2 agrees at 10 bases. Losses at the gene ends were 5 bases for V and 0 bases for J; bases not matched to a gene: 9. Germline lookup yields CDR1 PRHDT and CDR2 FYEKMQ (reference sequence). The CDR3 is 17 amino acids.

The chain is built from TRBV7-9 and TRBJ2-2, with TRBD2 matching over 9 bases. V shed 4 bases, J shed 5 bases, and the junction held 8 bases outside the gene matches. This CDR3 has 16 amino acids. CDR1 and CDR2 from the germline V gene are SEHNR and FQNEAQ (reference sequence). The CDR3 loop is CASSSIAGVRTGELFF. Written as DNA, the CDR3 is TGTGCCAGCAGCTCCATAGCGGGAGTTAGAACCGGGGAGCTGTTTTTT.

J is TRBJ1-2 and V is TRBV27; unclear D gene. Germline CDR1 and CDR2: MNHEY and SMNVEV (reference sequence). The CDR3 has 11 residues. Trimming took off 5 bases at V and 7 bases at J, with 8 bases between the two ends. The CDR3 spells CASSPGLGYTF. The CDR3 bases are TGTGCCAGCAGTCCTGGCCTTGGCTACACCTTC.

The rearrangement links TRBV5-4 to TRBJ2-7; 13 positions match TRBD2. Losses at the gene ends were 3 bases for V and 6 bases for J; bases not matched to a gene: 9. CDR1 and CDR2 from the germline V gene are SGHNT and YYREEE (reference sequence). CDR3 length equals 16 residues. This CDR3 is CASSSRELAGGREQYF. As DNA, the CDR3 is TGTGCCAGCAGCTCGAGAGAACTAGCGGGGGGGCGCGAGCAGTACTTC.

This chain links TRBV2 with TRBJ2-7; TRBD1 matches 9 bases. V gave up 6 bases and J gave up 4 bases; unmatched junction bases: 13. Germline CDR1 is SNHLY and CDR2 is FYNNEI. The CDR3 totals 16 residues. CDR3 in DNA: TGTGCCAGCAGCGACATCATTGGACAGGGGTTATACGAGCAGTACTTC. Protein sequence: CASSDIIGQGLYEQYF.